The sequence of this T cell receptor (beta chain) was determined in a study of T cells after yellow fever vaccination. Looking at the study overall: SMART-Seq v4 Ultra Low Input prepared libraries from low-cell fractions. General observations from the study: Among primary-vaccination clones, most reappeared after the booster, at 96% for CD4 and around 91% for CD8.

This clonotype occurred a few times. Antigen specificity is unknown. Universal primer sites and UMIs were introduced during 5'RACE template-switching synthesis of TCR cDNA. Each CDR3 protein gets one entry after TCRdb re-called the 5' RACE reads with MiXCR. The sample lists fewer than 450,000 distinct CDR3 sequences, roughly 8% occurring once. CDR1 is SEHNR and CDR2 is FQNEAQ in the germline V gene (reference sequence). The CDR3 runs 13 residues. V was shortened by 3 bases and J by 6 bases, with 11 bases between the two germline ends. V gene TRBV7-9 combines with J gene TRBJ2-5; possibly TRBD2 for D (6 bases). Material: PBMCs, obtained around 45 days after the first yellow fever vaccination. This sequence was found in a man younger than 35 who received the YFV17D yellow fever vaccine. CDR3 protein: CASSFGGLKTQYF. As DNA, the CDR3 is TGTGCCAGCAGCTTCGGGGGTTTGAAGACCCAGTACTTC.